The 23 T cell receptor beta chains presented below share a single source sample, sequenced in a study of identical twins (dated by TCRdb to the mid-2010s). Library preparation was by 5' RACE. Sequencing used an Illumina HiSeq 2000. TCRdb applied fastp at Q25 and MiXCR to the public reads, then kept only in-frame beta chains. Entries are consolidated by CDR3 protein sequence, retaining the most common genes and DNA. For this sample the table gives hundreds of thousands of distinct CDR3 sequences, of which about 20% were detected only once. Of the sample, 13% falls within the top ten clones. The sample was also linked to a second study, of T cells expressing NK-cell markers.

Sequenced: PBMCs. The receptors stem from a woman aged 18 to 35 in good health.

This clonotype has only a few counts. The gene calls are TRBV10-3 and TRBJ2-3; tentative D call: TRBD2 (6 bases). Germline-derived CDR1 and CDR2 are ENHRY and SYGVKD. The CDR3 sequence is 14 residues long. Deletions cut 11 bases from V and 6 bases from J, with 21 bases between. CDR3 sequence (DNA): TGTGCCGGTCGGAGGGGAAGCACAACGGATACGCAGTATTTT. Translating it yields CAGRRGSTTDTQYF.

The chain has TRBV20-1 and TRBJ2-7, with 14 bases lining up with TRBD2. Germline CDR1 and CDR2: DFQATT and SNEGSKA (reference sequence). Losses at the gene ends were 3 bases for V and 9 bases for J; bases not matched to a gene: 10. This CDR3 contains 15 residues. CDR3 sequence (DNA): TGCAGTGCTAGCCCCGTGACTAGCGGGAGGGTGGTGCAGTACTTC. Protein product: CSASPVTSGRVVQYF.

The J gene is TRBJ1-6, the V gene TRBV5-1, with TRBD1 identical over 8 bases. The CDR3 consists of 13 residues. J was trimmed by 5 bases and V by 7 bases; bases with no gene match: 2. Per the germline V gene, CDR1 is SGHRS and CDR2 is YFSETQ. The CDR3 reads CASQDRDNSPLHF. The CDR3 DNA follows: TGCGCCAGCCAGGACAGGGATAATTCACCCCTCCACTTT.

This clonotype occurred a few times. The chain uses TRBV7-2 and TRBJ1-2; D is undetermined. The V end was cut by 7 bases, the J end by 1 base, with 16 bases between. The V gene's germline CDR1 is SGHTA and CDR2 FQGNSA. The CDR3 has 15 amino acids. The CDR3 sequence: CASTPPERFNYGYTF. The CDR3 nucleotides are TGTGCCAGCACCCCTCCTGAACGGTTTAACTATGGCTACACCTTC.

This clonotype was seen a handful of times. The chain joins TRBV6-1 to TRBJ1-5; D not resolved. CDR1 MNHNS and CDR2 SASEGT come from the germline V gene. Trimming shortened V by 8 bases and J by 3 bases, and 11 bases separated the two germline ends. CDR3 length: 13 amino acids. The CDR3: CASFGPDNQPQHF. CDR3 coding DNA: TGTGCCAGCTTTGGCCCAGACAATCAGCCCCAGCATTTT.

This clonotype was seen a handful of times. V and J are TRBV18 and TRBJ2-1, with 9 bases matching TRBD2. The V gene's germline CDR1 is KGHSH and CDR2 LQKENI. This CDR3 contains 14 residues. With V trimmed by 5 bases and J by 7 bases, 6 bases remained unmatched. The CDR3 region has the DNA TGTGCCAGCTCAATGGCGGGAGGGCCTAATGAGCAGTTCTTC. This translates into CASSMAGGPNEQFF.

The chain combines TRBV6-1 with TRBJ1-1, with D possibly matching TRBD1 (6 bases). The CDR3 loop spans 17 amino acids. Looked up from germline, CDR1 is MNHNS and CDR2 is SASEGT. Trimming removed 0 bases at V and 0 bases at J, with 14 bases between. CDR3 coding DNA: TGTGCCAGCAGTGAAGCGAGGGGGGCCGTAATGAACACTGAAGCTTTCTTT. Translated: CASSEARGAVMNTEAFF.

This chain connects TRBV20-1 to TRBJ2-7; D is uncertain. The germline CDR1 and CDR2 sequences are DFQATT and SNEGSKA (reference sequence). V shed 3 bases and J shed 4 bases, with 16 bases lying between them. The CDR3 spans 14 residues. CDR3 DNA sequence: TGCAGTGCTAGTGCCGCGTCTAGAACATACGAGCAGTACTTC. Translating it yields CSASAASRTYEQYF.

This clonotype was seen a handful of times. The chain links TRBV27 to TRBJ1-6, with unresolved D. CDR1 is MNHEY, CDR2 SMNVEV, per germline (reference sequence). Trimming pared 2 bases from V and 11 bases from J, leaving 7 bases between. The CDR3 totals 12 residues. CDR3 amino acids: CASSLVGTPLHF. DNA for the CDR3: TGTGCCAGCAGTTTAGTGGGGACACCCCTCCACTTT.

This clonotype was observed a few times. This chain joins TRBV6-1 and TRBJ2-2; tentatively, D is TRBD2 (6 bases). This CDR3 has 14 amino acids. From germline, CDR1 is MNHNS and CDR2 SASEGT. Trimming removed 7 bases at V and 1 base at J, with 10 bases between. CDR3 DNA sequence: TGTGCCAGCACGCGGGATATGAACACCGGGGAGCTGTTTTTT. Its protein is CASTRDMNTGELFF.

This clonotype appeared a few times. The gene calls are TRBV2 and TRBJ2-7, with 15 bases matching TRBD2. The V gene end was trimmed by 5 bases and the J gene end by 5 bases; junction bases not matched to a gene: 7. In germline, CDR1 is SNHLY, CDR2 FYNNEI. This CDR3 has 16 amino acids. The CDR3 nucleotides are TGTGCCAGCAGTCGGACTAGCGGGAGGGGTAGGAACGAGCAGTACTTC. Translating gives CASSRTSGRGRNEQYF.

V is TRBV5-1 and J is TRBJ1-6; D call uncertain. Germline CDR1 reads SGHRS; CDR2 reads YFSETQ. V gave up 1 base and J gave up 10 bases, with 9 bases separating them. The CDR3 is made up of 13 amino acids. The CDR3 nucleotides are TGCGCCAGCAGCTTGTCAACGGGCTCACCCCTCCACTTT. It encodes CASSLSTGSPLHF.

This clonotype was seen many times. The junction departs from the called germline gene at one end, perhaps through a read error. The chain has TRBV12-3 or TRBV12-4 and TRBJ2-3; D is ambiguous. The CDR3 contains 11 residues. The CDR3, as DNA: TGCGCCAGCAGGTTAGGAGATACGCAGTATTTT. As protein: CASRLGDTQYF.

This chain uses TRBV20-1 with TRBJ2-7, with TRBD2 as a possible D gene (5 bases). With 3 bases removed from V and 2 bases from J, the gap between germline ends came to 14 bases. This CDR3 region has 14 residues. CDR1 and CDR2 from the germline V gene are DFQATT and SNEGSKA (reference sequence). The CDR3 reads CSASPRRVPYEQYF. Here the CDR3 DNA reads TGCAGTGCTAGCCCGAGGCGGGTCCCCTACGAGCAGTACTTC.

This clonotype occurred a few times. The V call is TRBV5-1, the J call TRBJ1-6; TRBD1 matches 8 bases. This CDR3 has 14 residues. V gave up 4 bases and J gave up 8 bases; unmatched junction bases: 5. Germline V gene data show CDR1 as SGHRS and CDR2 as YFSETQ. The CDR3 nucleotides read TGCGCCAGCAGCGCGGGACAGGTTGATTCACCCCTCCACTTT. Amino acids: CASSAGQVDSPLHF.

The chain recombines TRBV12-3 or TRBV12-4 with TRBJ2-7, with 9 bases lining up with TRBD2. V gave up 5 bases and J gave up 2 bases; unmatched junction bases: 7. The CDR3 has 15 residues. The CDR3 is CASSELAGSTYEQYF. The CDR3 bases are TGTGCCAGCAGTGAACTAGCGGGTTCAACCTACGAGCAGTACTTC.

This chain connects TRBV5-6 to TRBJ1-6, with a weak D call TRBD1 (6 bases). In germline, CDR1 is SGHDT, CDR2 YYEEEE. The ends were cut back, 5 bases at V and 3 bases at J, with 12 bases in the middle. This CDR3 comprises 15 residues. CDR3 sequence (DNA): TGTGCCAGCAGTACAAGACAGGACTATAATTCACCCCTCCACTTT. This sequence encodes CASSTRQDYNSPLHF.

This clonotype was recorded only once. This chain links TRBV9 with TRBJ2-3; 9 bases are shared with TRBD2. CDR1 SGDLS and CDR2 YYNGEE come from the germline V gene. This CDR3 has 18 amino acids. Losses at the gene ends were 0 bases for V and 6 bases for J; bases not matched to a gene: 14. The CDR3 DNA is TGTGCCAGCAGCGTAGTGGAGGGAGCGGGGGGACGCGGCGATACGCAGTATTTT. It yields the protein CASSVVEGAGGRGDTQYF.

The sample holds a few counts of this clonotype. One junction end does not reproduce the germline sequence, and a read error may be involved. The gene calls are TRBV7-7 and TRBJ2-1; the match to TRBD1 covers 10 bases. The CDR3 is made up of 15 amino acids. From germline, CDR1 is SSHAT and CDR2 FNYEAQ (reference sequence). The CDR3 region is CASSLGTGESNEQFF. The CDR3 nucleotides read TGTGCTAGCAGCTTAGGGACAGGGGAGTCCAATGAGCAGTTCTTC.

This clonotype was counted between two and nine times. J is TRBJ1-1 and V is TRBV12-3 or TRBV12-4; 7 bases match TRBD1. The CDR3 contains 16 residues. V trimming: 6 bases; J trimming: 2 bases; junction bases outside the gene matches: 12. Written as DNA, the CDR3 is TGTGCCAGCAGATTCTTTCGAGGGACAGTTAACACTGAAGCTTTCTTT. This sequence encodes CASRFFRGTVNTEAFF.

Only a few counts were recorded for this clonotype. The chain is built from TRBV5-1 and TRBJ2-2, with D unresolved. Germline values: CDR1 SGHRS, CDR2 YFSETQ. V was pared by 1 base and J by 3 bases, with 10 bases between. The CDR3 has 15 residues. The DNA for the CDR3 is TGCGCCAGCAGCTTGAAGGGCCCTGACACCGGGGAGCTGTTTTTT. Protein: CASSLKGPDTGELFF.

In this sample, this clonotype turned up a few times. The chain links TRBV12-3 or TRBV12-4 to TRBJ2-1; D is undetermined. With 3 bases removed from V and 10 bases from J, the gap between germline ends came to 16 bases. The CDR3 has 14 amino acids. The CDR3 DNA follows: TGTGCCAGCAGTTTTCTTAGTAGAAACCAGGAGCAGTTCTTC. Amino acids: CASSFLSRNQEQFF.

The chain links TRBV20-1 to TRBJ2-1; TRBD2 agrees at 10 bases. With 0 bases clipped from V and 6 bases from J, the junction kept 2 bases outside the gene matches. Looked up from germline, CDR1 is DFQATT and CDR2 is SNEGSKA (reference sequence). This CDR3 contains 14 residues. The CDR3 loop reads CSAREASGGNEQFF. CDR3 nucleotides: TGCAGTGCTAGAGAGGCTAGCGGGGGCAATGAGCAGTTCTTC.